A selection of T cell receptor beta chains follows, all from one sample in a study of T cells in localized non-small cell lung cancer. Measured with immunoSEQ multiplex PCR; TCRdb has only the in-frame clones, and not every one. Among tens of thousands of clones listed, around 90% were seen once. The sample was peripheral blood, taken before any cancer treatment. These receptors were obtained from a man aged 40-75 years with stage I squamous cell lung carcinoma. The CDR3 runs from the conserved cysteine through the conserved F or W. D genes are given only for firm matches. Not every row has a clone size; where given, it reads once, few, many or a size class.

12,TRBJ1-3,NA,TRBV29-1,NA,CSVEEQGNTIYF,TGCAGCGTTGAGGAACAGGGAAACACCATATATTTT
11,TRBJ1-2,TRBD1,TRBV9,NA,CASRTGNGYTF,TGTGCCAGCCGGACAGGCAATGGCTACACCTTC
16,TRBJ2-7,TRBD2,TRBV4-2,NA,CASSRRGLAGSDEQYF,TGTGCCAGCAGCCGTAGGGGGTTAGCGGGATCGGACGAGCAGTACTTC
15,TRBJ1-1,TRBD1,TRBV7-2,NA,CASSTLRPGQAQAFF,TGTGCCAGCAGCACCCTTCGGCCCGGACAGGCACAAGCTTTCTTT
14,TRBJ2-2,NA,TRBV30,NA,CAWNPLDGTGELFF,TGTGCCTGGAACCCCTTGGACGGGACCGGGGAGCTGTTTTTT
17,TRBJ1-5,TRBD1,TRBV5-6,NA,CASSHKTGAYSNQPQHF,TGTGCCAGCAGCCACAAAACAGGGGCCTATAGCAATCAGCCCCAGCATTTT
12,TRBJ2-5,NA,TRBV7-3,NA,CASSFQQETQYF,TGTGCCAGCAGCTTTCAGCAAGAGACCCAGTACTTC
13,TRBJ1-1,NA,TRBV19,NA,CASTRQMNTEAFF,TGTGCCAGTACGAGGCAAATGAACACTGAAGCTTTCTTT
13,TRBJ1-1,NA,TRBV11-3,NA,CASSYQANTEAFF,TGTGCCAGCAGCTATCAAGCTAACACTGAAGCTTTCTTT
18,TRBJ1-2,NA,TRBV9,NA,CASSPSHRYLMEGYGYTF,TGTGCCAGCAGCCCTTCCCACAGGTACCTAATGGAGGGCTATGGCTACACCTTC
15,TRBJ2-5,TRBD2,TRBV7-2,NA,CASSTQRERGETQYF,TGTGCCAGCAGCACACAGCGGGAGAGGGGAGAGACCCAGTACTTC
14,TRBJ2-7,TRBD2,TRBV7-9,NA,CASSQLAAQKEQYF,TGTGCCAGCAGCCAACTAGCGGCCCAGAAAGAGCAGTACTTC
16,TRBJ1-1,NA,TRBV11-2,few,CASSPVGRAKVTEAFF,TGTGCCAGCAGTCCAGTCGGTAGGGCCAAAGTCACTGAAGCTTTCTTT
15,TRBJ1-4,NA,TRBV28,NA,CASSHEARSVQKLFF,TGTGCCAGCAGTCATGAGGCCCGGAGTGTTCAAAAACTGTTTTTT
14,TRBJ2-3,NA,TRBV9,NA,CASSVSQLADTQYF,TGTGCCAGCAGCGTGAGCCAACTGGCAGATACGCAGTATTTT
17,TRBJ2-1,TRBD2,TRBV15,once,CATGRLAGFQWDNEQFF,TGTGCCACCGGGCGCCTAGCGGGATTTCAATGGGACAATGAGCAGTTCTTC
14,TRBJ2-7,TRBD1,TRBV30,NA,CAWSLGQATYEQYF,TGTGCCTGGAGTCTAGGACAGGCTACTTACGAGCAGTACTTC
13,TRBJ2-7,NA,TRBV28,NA,CASSLSGIYEQYF,TGTGCCAGCAGTTTATCGGGTATCTACGAGCAGTACTTC
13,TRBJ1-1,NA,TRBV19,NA,CASNRRRYTEAFF,TGTGCCAGTAACCGAAGGAGATACACTGAAGCTTTCTTT
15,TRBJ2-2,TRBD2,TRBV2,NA,CASTEREGLTGELFF,TGTGCCAGCACGGAGAGGGAGGGCCTAACCGGGGAGCTGTTTTTT
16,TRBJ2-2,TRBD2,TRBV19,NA,CASSISSGHNTGELFF,TGTGCCAGTAGTATTTCTAGCGGGCATAACACCGGGGAGCTGTTTTTT
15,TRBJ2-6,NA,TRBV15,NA,CATSSRVAGANVLTF,TGTGCCACCAGCAGCCGCGTGGCAGGGGCCAACGTCCTGACTTTC
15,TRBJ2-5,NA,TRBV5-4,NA,CASSLSRATQETQYF,TGTGCCAGCAGCTTGAGCAGGGCCACCCAAGAGACCCAGTACTTC
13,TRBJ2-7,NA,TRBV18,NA,CASSPSLEYEQYF,TGTGCCAGCTCACCCAGTCTGGAGTACGAGCAGTACTTC
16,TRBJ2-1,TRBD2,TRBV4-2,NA,CASSQVETSGRNEQFF,TGTGCCAGCAGCCAAGTAGAGACTAGCGGGAGGAATGAGCAGTTCTTC
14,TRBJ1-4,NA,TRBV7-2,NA,CASSSFATNEKLFF,TGTGCCAGCAGCTCATTTGCAACTAATGAAAAACTGTTTTTT
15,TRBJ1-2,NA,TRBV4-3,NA,CASSQENQGTYGYTF,TGCGCCAGCAGCCAAGAAAATCAGGGGACATATGGCTACACCTTC
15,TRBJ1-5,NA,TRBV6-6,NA,CASRKGLGSNQPQHF,TGTGCCAGCAGAAAGGGGTTAGGAAGCAATCAGCCCCAGCATTTT
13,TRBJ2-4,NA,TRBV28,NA,CASSPPAAHIQYF,TGTGCCAGCAGTCCCCCAGCAGCGCACATTCAGTACTTC
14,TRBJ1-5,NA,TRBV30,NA,CAWSFTGSNQPQHF,TGTGCCTGGAGTTTTACAGGGAGCAATCAGCCCCAGCATTTT
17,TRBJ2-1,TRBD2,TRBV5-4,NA,CASSLLAGGSLYNEQFF,TGTGCCAGCAGCCTACTAGCGGGAGGGAGTCTTTACAATGAGCAGTTCTTC
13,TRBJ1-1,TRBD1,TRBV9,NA,CASSAGQDTEAFF,TGTGCCAGCAGCGCCGGACAGGACACTGAAGCTTTCTTT
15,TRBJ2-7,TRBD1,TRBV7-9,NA,CASSLGTGKFHEQYF,TGTGCCAGCAGCTTAGGGACAGGGAAGTTCCACGAGCAGTACTTC
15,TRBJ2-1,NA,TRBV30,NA,CAWSVLGNSYNEQFF,TGTGCCTGGAGTGTATTGGGGAACTCCTACAATGAGCAGTTCTTC
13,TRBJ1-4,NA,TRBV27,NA,CAGSLAGYEKLFF,TGTGCCGGCAGTTTAGCCGGATATGAAAAACTGTTTTTT
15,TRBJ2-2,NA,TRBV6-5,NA,CASRRGQIYSGELFF,TGTGCCAGCAGAAGAGGACAGATTTACAGCGGGGAGCTGTTTTTT
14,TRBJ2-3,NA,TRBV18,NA,CASSESGSTDTQYF,TGTGCCAGCTCAGAGAGCGGGAGCACAGATACGCAGTATTTT